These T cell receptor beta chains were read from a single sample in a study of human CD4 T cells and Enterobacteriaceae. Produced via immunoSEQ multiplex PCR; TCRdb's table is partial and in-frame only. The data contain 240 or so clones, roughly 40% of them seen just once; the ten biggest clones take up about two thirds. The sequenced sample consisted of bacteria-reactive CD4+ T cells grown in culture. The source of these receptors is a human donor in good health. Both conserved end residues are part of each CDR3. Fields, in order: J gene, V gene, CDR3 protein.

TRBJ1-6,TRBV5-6,CASGERVRNSPLHF
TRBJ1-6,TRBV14,CASSQDSAGTGSPLHF
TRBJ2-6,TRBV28,CASSWGGQGAVWANVLTF
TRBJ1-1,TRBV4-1,CASTSEGGTEAFF
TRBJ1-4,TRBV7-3,CASSLLGTATNEKLFF
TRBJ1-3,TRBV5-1,CASSPQTGASGNTIYF
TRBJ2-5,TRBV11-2,CARRFGAGGRETQYF
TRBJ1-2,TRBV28,CASSWTGGRNGYTF
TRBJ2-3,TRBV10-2,CASFQGTGRTDTQYF
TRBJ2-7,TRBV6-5,CASSRVPPRTREQYF
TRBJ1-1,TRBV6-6,CASSESVSRATEAFF
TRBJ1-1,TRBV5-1,CASSPAAGTNTEAFF
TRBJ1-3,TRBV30,CAWSVGQGRSGNTIYF
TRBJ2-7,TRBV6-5,CASHSGGPTTYEQYF
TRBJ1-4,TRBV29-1,CSVGEGPEKLFF
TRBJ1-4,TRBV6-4,CASRGFNEKLFF
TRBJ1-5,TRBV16,CASSQSGASNQPQHF
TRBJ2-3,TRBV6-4,CASSDTSGGADTQYF
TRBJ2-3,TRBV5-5,CASSNGGGLVDTQYF
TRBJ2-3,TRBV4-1,CASSQDPHRDRGTDTQYF
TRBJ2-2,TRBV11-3,CASSPQHRTGGELFF
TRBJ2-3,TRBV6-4,CASSDSTSPTDTQYF
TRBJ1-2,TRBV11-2,CARSSGQVPLWRGYTF
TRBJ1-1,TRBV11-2,CASSLEGTRGTEAFF
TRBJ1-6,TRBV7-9,CASSLAGELYNSPLHF
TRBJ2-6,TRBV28,CASSWGDRGRSGANVLTF
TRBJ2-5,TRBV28,CASSGLAGGRTQYF
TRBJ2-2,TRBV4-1,CASSQGGEGGELFF
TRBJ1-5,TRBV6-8,CASTPTPTGRGYQPQHF
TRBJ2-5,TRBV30,CAWTIPGTGLSRVTQYF
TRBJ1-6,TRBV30,CAWSTYTGGNSPLHF
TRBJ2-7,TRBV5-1,CASSFASGGRSEQYF
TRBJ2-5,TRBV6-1,CASSGLAGGRTQYF
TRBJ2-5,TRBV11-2,CASRCGAGGRETQYF
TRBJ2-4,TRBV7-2,CASSPGIAGGPLDF
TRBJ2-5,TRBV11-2,CASSGLAGGRTQYF
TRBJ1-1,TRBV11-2,CASSLASPYTNTEAFF
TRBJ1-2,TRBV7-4,CASSWTGGRNGYTF
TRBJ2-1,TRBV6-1,CASSETASGSNEQFF
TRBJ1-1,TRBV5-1,CASSYSGAVNTEAFF
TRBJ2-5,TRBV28,CASSFGAGGRETQYF
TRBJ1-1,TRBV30,CAWSGDRGVGTEAFF
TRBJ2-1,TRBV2,CARGNRVEHNEQFF
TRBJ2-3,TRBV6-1,CASSVDRGRGTDTQYF
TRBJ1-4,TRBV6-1,CASRGFNEKLFF
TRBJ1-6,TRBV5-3,CASGERVRNSPLHF
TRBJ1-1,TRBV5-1,CASGLQEQVNTEAFF
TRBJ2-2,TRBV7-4,CASSPQHRTGGELFF
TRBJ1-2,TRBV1,CTSSRGSVRKTYGYTF
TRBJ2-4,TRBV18,CASSLSGQGSIQYF
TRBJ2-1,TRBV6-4,CASSEAAGGLNEQFF
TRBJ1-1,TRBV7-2,CASSLASPYTNTEAFF
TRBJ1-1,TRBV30,CAWNSFTGLTEAFF
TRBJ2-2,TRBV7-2,CASSPQHRTGGELFF
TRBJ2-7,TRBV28,CASSRTGGRYEQYF
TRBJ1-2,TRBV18,CASSPSAQANGYTF
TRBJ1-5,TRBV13,CASSLRSNQPQHF
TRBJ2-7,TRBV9,CASSVPPGGQGGHEQYF
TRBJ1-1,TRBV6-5,CASRRDTRFEAFF